This TCR beta chain was captured by sequencing in a study of T cells in Graves' hyperthyroidism and ophthalmopathy. On the study more broadly: Before treatment of any kind, peripheral blood was taken at initial diagnosis.

Regarding the study as a whole: Blood held most thyroid clonotypes expanded above 0.001 frequency.

About this clonotype: The antigen remains undetermined.

CDR1 and CDR2 from the germline V gene are LNHDA and SQIVND (reference sequence). Trimming removed 5 bases from V and 3 bases from J; junction bases left unmatched: 12. This CDR3 comprises 16 residues. Exclusion followed for patients with uncontrolled infection, other autoimmune disease, pregnancy or lactation. Researchers amplified the TCR beta CDR3 regions from RNA transcripts. HTBI primers were used for first-round RT-PCR of the TCR CDR3. Each CDR3 protein gets one entry after TCRdb re-called the multiplex PCR reads with MiXCR. Of some 270,000 distinct CDR3 sequences in the sample, around 15% were seen once.

This chain uses TRBV19 with TRBJ2-7; 8 nucleotides match TRBD1. This clonotype was sampled from a woman aged 40 to 49 with Graves' hyperthyroidism. The sample was blood. The DNA for the CDR3 is TGTGCCAGTAGTCTATTTTACCGACAGGGGTTCTACGAGCAGTACTTC. Translation gives CASSLFYRQGFYEQYF.